Reported below is one TCR beta chain. Its antigen is currently unknown. The data were taken from a study of blood T cells in healthy people across ages. Findings of the study overall: Bulk PBMC profiling left naive and antigen-experienced comparisons inconclusive. Estimates of diversity drawn from one million T cells were considered underestimates.

It was with a sample-barcoded 5' primer and a J-beta primer mix that a second PCR of roughly 7 to 11 cycles was run. MiXCR, run by TCRdb on the 5' RACE reads, gives a single entry per CDR3 protein. The sample shows about 1.8 million distinct CDR3 sequences, about 50% of them seen only once. Total RNA, at least 5 micrograms per sample, was extracted from PBMCs. The CDR3 has 16 amino acids. V gave up 1 base and J gave up 7 bases, with 16 bases separating them. Germline V gives CDR1 MNHEY, CDR2 SMNVEV (reference sequence). The J gene is TRBJ1-4, the V gene TRBV27; D not resolved. The sequence was obtained from a woman in her thirties or forties in good health. Sequencing was performed on blood. The CDR3 loop is CASSLLRLGGPEKLFF. DNA of the CDR3: TGTGCCAGCAGTTTATTGCGGCTAGGAGGACCTGAAAAACTGTTTTTT.